Listed here are 6 T cell receptor beta chains from one sample, sequenced in a study of cytomegalovirus exposure and HLA in healthy donors. The PCR contained 60 Vbeta and 13 Jbeta primers. Sequencing was performed with immunoSEQ multiplex PCR; in TCRdb, only in-frame clones are kept and a portion is missing. The table includes roughly 100,000 clones, roughly four fifths detected once. Source material: PBMCs. These receptor sequences come from a man aged 50-59 years in good health and CMV-seronegative.

The chain recombines TRBV29-1 with TRBJ1-1; weak D call: TRBD1 (6 bases). The ends were cut back, 7 bases at V and 4 bases at J, with 13 bases in the middle. The CDR3 sequence is 12 residues long. Germline CDR1 is SQVTM and CDR2 is ANQGSEA. This CDR3 reads CSGIDRSTEAFF. CDR3 DNA: TGCAGCGGCATCGACAGGTCCACTGAAGCTTTCTTT.

The chain employs TRBV5-1 and TRBJ1-1; 7 nucleotides line up with TRBD1. CDR3 length: 18 residues. Germline V gene data show CDR1 as SGHRS and CDR2 as YFSETQ. Trimming removed 0 bases from V and 5 bases from J; junction bases left unmatched: 16. As DNA, the CDR3 is TGCGCCAGCAGCTTGGCCCTCCTACAGGGGCGGATTTTAACTGAAGCTTTCTTT. Protein product: CASSLALLQGRILTEAFF.

The genes are TRBV4-1 and TRBJ1-4; perhaps TRBD1 as D (5 bases). This CDR3 has 16 amino acids. The germline CDR1 and CDR2 sequences are MGHRA and YSYEKL. Trimming pared 1 base from V and 8 bases from J, leaving 17 bases between. CDR3 sequence (DNA): TGCGCCAGCAGCCAAGGATCAGGGTCAGCAGGGGAAAAACTGTTTTTT. Its protein is CASSQGSGSAGEKLFF.

The rearrangement joins TRBV7-2 to TRBJ1-5; D unclear. The V gene lost 5 bases and the J gene lost 5 bases, with 13 bases spanning the gap. The germline V gene has CDR1 SGHTA and CDR2 FQGNSA. This CDR3 is built from 14 residues. The CDR3: CASSPAGGYQPQHF. The CDR3, as DNA: TGTGCCAGCAGCCCCGCGGGCGGATATCAGCCCCAGCATTTT.

The chain has TRBV29-1 and TRBJ2-3; D gene ambiguous. The CDR3 totals 12 residues. V was trimmed by 7 bases and J by 4 bases, leaving 12 bases between them. The germline V gene has CDR1 SQVTM and CDR2 ANQGSEA. CDR3 DNA: TGCAGCGCGTCGCTGGGCGCAGATACGCAGTATTTT. Encoded protein: CSASLGADTQYF.

The CDR3 spells CASSLTGMSGELFF. The CDR3 nucleotides read TGTGCCAGCAGCCTCACAGGGATGTCCGGGGAGCTGTTTTTT. This rearrangement joins TRBV5-5 to TRBJ2-2; the D gene is possibly TRBD1 (6 bases). V was clipped by 4 bases and J by 6 bases, with 13 bases between them. Per the germline V gene, CDR1 is SGHKS and CDR2 is YYEKEE (reference sequence). The CDR3 has 14 residues.